This T cell receptor (beta chain) was found in a study of T cell repertoires in ileal Crohn's disease. The wider study: From the surgical specimen's inflamed ileum, biopsies were taken as M0. Points from the study as a whole: Clonality above 26.8% at surgery always came with endoscopic recurrence.

This clone was counted between two and nine times. Its matching antigen is unknown. The table came from immunoSEQ multiplex PCR; TCRdb's copy has only in-frame clones and leaves some out. The sample lists some 16,000 clones, 92% occurring once. The time point is: inflamed ileum from the surgical specimen. The CDR3 runs 17 residues. Per germline, CDR1 LGHNA and CDR2 YSLEER. Losses at the gene ends were 1 base for V and 7 bases for J; bases not matched to a gene: 13. The sequence was obtained from an adult with Crohn's disease. Input material: ileal tissue. This chain uses TRBV4-3 with TRBJ2-1; TRBD1 matches 7 bases. In DNA form, the CDR3 reads TGCGCCAGCAGCCAAGCATGGAAGGGGGCAGGGAAAAATGAGCAGTTCTTC. Residues: CASSQAWKGAGKNEQFF.